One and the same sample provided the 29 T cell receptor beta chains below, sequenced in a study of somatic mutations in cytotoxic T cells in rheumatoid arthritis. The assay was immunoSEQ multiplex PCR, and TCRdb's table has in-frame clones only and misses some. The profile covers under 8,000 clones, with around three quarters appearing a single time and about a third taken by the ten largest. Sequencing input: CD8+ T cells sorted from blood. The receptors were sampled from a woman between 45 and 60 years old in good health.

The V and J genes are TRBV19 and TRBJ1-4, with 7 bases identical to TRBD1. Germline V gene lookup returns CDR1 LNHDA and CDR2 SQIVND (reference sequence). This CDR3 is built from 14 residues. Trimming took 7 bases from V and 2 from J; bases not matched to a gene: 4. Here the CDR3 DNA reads TGTGCCAGTACTCCACAGGGGACTAATGAAAAACTGTTTTTT. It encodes CASTPQGTNEKLFF. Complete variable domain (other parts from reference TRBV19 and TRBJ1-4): DGGITQSPKYLFRKEGQNVTLSCEQNLNHDAMYWYRQDPGQGLRLIYYSQIVNDFQKGDIAEGYSVSREKKESFPLTVTSAQKNPTAFYLCASTPQGTNEKLFFGSGTQLSVL.

This CDR3 reads CASSPSQGGNYEQYF. The CDR3 bases are TGCGCCAGCAGCCCCTCCCAGGGAGGAAACTACGAGCAGTACTTC. The chain is built from TRBV4-1 and TRBJ2-7; tentatively, D is TRBD2 (6 bases). This CDR3 is built from 15 residues. The germline V and J ends were trimmed by 4 bases and 3 bases, with 16 bases remaining between them. Germline CDR1 and CDR2: MGHRA and YSYEKL.

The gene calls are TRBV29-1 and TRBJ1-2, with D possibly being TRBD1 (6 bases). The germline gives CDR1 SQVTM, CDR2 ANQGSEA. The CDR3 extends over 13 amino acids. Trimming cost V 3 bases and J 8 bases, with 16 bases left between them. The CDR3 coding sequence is TGCAGCGTTGAGGTACAGGGAGTAGACGGCTACACCTTC. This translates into CSVEVQGVDGYTF.

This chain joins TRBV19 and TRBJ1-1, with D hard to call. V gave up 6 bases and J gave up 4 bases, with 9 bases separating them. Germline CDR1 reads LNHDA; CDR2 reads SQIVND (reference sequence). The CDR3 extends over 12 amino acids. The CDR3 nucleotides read TGTGCCAGTAGCCTGGGGAGCACTGAAGCTTTCTTT. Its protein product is CASSLGSTEAFF.

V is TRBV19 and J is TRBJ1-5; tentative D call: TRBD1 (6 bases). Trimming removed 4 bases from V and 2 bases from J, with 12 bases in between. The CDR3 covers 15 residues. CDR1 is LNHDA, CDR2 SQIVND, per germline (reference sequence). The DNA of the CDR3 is TGTGCCAGTAGTAAAACAGGGTCGGGCAATCAGCCCCAGCATTTT. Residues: CASSKTGSGNQPQHF.

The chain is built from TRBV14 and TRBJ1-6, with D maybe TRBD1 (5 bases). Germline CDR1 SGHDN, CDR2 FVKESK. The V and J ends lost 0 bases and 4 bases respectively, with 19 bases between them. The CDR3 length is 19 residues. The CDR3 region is CASSQDGALLNPYNSPLHF. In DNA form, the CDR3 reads TGTGCCAGCAGCCAAGATGGGGCCCTCCTCAACCCATATAATTCACCCCTCCACTTT.

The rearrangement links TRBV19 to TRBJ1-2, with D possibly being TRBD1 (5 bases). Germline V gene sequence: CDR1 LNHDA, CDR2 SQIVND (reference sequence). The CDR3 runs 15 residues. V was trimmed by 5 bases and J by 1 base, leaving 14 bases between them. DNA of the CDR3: TGTGCCAGTAGTGCAAGTGGGGCGGATAACTATGGCTACACCTTC. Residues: CASSASGADNYGYTF.

Here the CDR3 reads CASSEARGSLSNQPQHF. CDR3 sequence (DNA): TGTGCCAGCAGTGAAGCAAGGGGATCCCTTAGCAATCAGCCCCAGCATTTT. The V and J genes are TRBV6-1 and TRBJ1-5; perhaps TRBD1 as D (5 bases). Germline CDR1 is MNHNS and CDR2 is SASEGT. The CDR3 has 17 residues. V was pared by 0 bases and J by 0 bases, with 12 bases between.

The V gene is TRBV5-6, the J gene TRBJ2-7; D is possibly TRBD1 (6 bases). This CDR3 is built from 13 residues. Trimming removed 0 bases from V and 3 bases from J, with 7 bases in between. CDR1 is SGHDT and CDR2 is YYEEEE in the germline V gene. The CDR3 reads CASSLGQDYEQYF. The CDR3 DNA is TGTGCCAGCAGCTTGGGACAGGACTACGAGCAGTACTTC.

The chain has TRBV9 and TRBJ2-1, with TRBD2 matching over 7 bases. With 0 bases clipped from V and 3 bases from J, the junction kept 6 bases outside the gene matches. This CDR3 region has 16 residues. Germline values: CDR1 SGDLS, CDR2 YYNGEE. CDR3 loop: CASSVDRGVFYNEQFF. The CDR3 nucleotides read TGTGCCAGCAGCGTAGATCGGGGGGTTTTCTACAATGAGCAGTTCTTC. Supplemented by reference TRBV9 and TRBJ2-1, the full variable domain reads DSGVTQTPKHLITATGQRVTLRCSPRSGDLSVYWYQQSLDQGLQFLIQYYNGEERAKGNILERFSAQQFPDLHSELNLSSLELGDSALYFCASSVDRGVFYNEQFFGPGTRLTVL.

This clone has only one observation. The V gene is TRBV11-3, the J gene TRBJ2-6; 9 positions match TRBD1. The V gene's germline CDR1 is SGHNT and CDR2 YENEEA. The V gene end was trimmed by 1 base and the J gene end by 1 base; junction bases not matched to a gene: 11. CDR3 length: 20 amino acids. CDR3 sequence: CASSLVGIGTGRSGANVLTF. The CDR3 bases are TGTGCCAGCAGCTTAGTAGGAATAGGGACAGGGAGATCTGGGGCCAACGTCCTGACTTTC.

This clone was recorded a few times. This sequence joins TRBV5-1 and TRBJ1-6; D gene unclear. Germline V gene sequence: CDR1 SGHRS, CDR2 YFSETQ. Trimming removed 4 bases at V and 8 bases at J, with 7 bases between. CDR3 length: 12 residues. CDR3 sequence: CASSPGYSPLHF. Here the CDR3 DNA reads TGCGCCAGCAGCCCCGGTTATTCACCCCTCCACTTT.

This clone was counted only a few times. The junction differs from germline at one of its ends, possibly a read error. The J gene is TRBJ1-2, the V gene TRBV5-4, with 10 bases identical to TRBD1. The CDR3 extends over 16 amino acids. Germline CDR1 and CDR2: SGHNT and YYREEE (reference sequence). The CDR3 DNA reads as TGCGCCAGCAGCCACTCCGGGACAGGGGAGGCCTATGGCTACACCTTC. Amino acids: CASSHSGTGEAYGYTF.

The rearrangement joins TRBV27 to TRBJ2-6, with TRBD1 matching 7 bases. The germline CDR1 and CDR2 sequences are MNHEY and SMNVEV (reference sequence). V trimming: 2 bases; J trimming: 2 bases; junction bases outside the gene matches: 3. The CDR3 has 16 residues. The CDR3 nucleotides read TGTGCCAGCAGTTTAGGGCAGGGGGCTGGGGCCAACGTCCTGACTTTC. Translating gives CASSLGQGAGANVLTF.

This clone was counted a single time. As DNA, the CDR3 is TGCGCCAGCAGTCCCCCGCTGGGGGGACGGGTTTCACCCCTCCACTTT. This translates into CASSPPLGGRVSPLHF. V gene TRBV23-1 combines with J gene TRBJ1-6; D is possibly TRBD1 (5 bases). TRBV23-1 is recorded as an ORF, its role being uncertain. This CDR3 spans 16 amino acids. V was shortened by 4 bases and J by 9 bases, with 19 bases between the two germline ends.

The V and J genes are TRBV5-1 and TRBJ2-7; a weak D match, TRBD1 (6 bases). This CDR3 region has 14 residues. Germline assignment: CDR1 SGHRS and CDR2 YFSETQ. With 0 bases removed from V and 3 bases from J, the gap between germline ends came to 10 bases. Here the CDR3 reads CASSLADSLYEQYF. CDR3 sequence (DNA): TGCGCCAGCAGCTTGGCGGACAGCCTCTACGAGCAGTACTTC. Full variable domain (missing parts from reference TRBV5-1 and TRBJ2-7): KAGVTQTPRYLIKTRGQQVTLSCSPISGHRSVSWYQQTPGQGLQFLFEYFSETQRNKGNFPGRFSGRQFSNSRSEMNVSTLELGDSALYLCASSLADSLYEQYFGPGTRLTVT.

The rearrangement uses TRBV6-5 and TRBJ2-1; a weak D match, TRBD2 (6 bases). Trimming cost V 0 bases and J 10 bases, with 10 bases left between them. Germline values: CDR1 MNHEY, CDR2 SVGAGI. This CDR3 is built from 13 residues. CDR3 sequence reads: CASSYSEGWEQFF. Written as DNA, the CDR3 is TGTGCCAGCAGTTACTCGGAGGGTTGGGAGCAGTTCTTC.

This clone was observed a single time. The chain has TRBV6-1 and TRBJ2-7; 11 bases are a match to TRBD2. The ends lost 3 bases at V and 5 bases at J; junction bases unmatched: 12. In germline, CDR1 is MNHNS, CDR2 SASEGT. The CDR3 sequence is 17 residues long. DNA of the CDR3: TGTGCCAGCAGTGACCCAAGTATAGCGGGGGGGCAAAACGAGCAGTACTTC. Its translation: CASSDPSIAGGQNEQYF.

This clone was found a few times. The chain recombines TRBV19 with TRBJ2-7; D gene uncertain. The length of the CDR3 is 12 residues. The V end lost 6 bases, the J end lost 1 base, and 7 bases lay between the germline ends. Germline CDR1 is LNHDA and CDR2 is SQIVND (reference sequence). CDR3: CASSSGSYEQYF. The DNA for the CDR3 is TGTGCCAGTAGCTCAGGATCCTACGAGCAGTACTTC.

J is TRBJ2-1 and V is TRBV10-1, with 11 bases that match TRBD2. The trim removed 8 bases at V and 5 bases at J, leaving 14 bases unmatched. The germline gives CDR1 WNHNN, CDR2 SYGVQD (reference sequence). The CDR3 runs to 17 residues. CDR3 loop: CASPRPTSGAIDNEQFF. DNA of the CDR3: TGCGCCAGCCCCCGCCCGACTAGCGGGGCGATAGACAATGAGCAGTTCTTC.

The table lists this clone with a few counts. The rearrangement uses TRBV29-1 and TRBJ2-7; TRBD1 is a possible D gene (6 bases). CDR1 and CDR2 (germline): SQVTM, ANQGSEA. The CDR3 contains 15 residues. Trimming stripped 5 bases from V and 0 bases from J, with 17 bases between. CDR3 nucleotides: TGCAGCGTTCCGGTCCAGACAGGCCTCTCCTACGAGCAGTACTTC. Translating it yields CSVPVQTGLSYEQYF.

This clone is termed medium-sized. The CDR3 coding sequence is TGCGCCAGCAGCCATTCCATGACAGGGGAAACCTACGAGCAGTACTTC. This sequence encodes CASSHSMTGETYEQYF. This rearrangement joins TRBV4-3 to TRBJ2-7, with TRBD1 matching 8 bases. V trimming: 3 bases; J trimming: 2 bases; junction bases outside the gene matches: 9. Per germline, CDR1 LGHNA and CDR2 YSLEER. There are 16 residues in the CDR3.

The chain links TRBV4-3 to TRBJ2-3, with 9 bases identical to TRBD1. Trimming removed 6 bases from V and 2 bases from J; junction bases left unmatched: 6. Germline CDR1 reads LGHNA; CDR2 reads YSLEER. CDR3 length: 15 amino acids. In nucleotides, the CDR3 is TGCGCCAGCAGGGAGGGACAGGGCGACACAGATACGCAGTATTTT. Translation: CASREGQGDTDTQYF.

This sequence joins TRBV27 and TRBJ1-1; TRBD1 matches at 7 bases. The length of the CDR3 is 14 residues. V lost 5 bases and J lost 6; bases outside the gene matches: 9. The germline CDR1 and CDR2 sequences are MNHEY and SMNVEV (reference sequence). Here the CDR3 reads CASSPLTGLAEAFF. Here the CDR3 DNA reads TGTGCCAGCAGTCCGTTGACAGGGCTGGCTGAAGCTTTCTTT.

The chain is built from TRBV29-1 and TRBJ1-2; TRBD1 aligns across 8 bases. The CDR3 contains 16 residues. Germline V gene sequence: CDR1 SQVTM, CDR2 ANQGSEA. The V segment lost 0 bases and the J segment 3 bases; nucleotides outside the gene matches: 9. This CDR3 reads CSVEDATPQGDYGYTF. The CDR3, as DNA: TGCAGCGTTGAAGATGCTACCCCACAGGGGGACTATGGCTACACCTTC.

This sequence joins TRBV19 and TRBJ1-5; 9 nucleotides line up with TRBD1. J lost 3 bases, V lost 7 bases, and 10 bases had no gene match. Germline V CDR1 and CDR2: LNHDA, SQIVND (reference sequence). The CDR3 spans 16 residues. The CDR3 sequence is CASNSPGQGDNQPQHF. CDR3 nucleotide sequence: TGTGCCAGTAATTCTCCGGGACAGGGCGACAATCAGCCCCAGCATTTT.

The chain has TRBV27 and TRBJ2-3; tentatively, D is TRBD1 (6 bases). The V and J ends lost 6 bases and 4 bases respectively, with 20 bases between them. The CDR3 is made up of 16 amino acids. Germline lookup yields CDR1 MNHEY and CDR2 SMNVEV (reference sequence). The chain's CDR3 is CASREIRGFRADTQYF. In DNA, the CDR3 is TGTGCCAGCAGGGAAATCAGGGGATTTAGGGCAGATACGCAGTATTTT.

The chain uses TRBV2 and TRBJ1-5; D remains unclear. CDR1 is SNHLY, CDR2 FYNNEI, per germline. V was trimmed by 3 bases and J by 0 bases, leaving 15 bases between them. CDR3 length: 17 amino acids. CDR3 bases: TGTGCCAGCAGTGAGGTTGCAGGCGCAAATAGCAATCAGCCCCAGCATTTT. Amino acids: CASSEVAGANSNQPQHF. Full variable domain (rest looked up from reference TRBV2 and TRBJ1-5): EPEVTQTPSHQVTQMGQEVILRCVPISNHLYFYWYRQILGQKVEFLVSFYNNEISEKSEIFDDQFSVERPDGSNFTLKIRSTKLEDSAMYFCASSEVAGANSNQPQHFGDGTRLSIL.

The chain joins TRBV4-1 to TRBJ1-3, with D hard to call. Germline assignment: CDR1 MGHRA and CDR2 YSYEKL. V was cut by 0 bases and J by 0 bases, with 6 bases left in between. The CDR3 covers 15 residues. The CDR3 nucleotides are TGCGCCAGCAGCCAAGACAGATCCTCTGGAAACACCATATATTTT. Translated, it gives CASSQDRSSGNTIYF.